This TCR beta chain was identified during a study of control samples from healthy donors and cancer patients. This clone occurred once. Sequencing used immunoSEQ multiplex PCR; TCRdb keeps in-frame clones, though not all of them. This table has 110,000 to 150,000 clones, approximately 94% appearing once. This CDR3 comprises 13 residues. Looked up from germline, CDR1 is SGHRS and CDR2 is YFSETQ. V shed 5 bases and J 4 bases; nucleotides not matched to a gene: 4. The chain recombines TRBV5-1 with TRBJ1-2; 8 bases line up with TRBD1. The sequence was collected from a man aged 40-49 years in good health. The sequencing input was blood. This CDR3 is CASRLTGVYGYTF. DNA of the CDR3: TGCGCCAGCAGGCTGACAGGGGTCTATGGCTACACCTTC.